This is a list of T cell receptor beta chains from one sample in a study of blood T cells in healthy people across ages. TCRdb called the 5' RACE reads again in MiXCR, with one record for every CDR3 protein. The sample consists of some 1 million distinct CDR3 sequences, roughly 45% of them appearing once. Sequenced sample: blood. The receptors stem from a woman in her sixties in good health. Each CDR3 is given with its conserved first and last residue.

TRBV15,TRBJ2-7,CATSWASSYEQYF
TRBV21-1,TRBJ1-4,CASSDRVGEKLFF
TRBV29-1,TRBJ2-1,CSVETSGHNEQFF
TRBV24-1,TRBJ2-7,CATSDFKSGANLLAGFYEQYF
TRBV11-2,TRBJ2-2,CAIDRLAGGYGTGELFF
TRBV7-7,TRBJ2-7,CASSPGQGEGYEQYF
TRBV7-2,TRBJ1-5,CASSGTRWKPQHF
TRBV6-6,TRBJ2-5,CASSYSIQRRQETQYF
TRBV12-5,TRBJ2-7,CASGIRSGTSYEQYF
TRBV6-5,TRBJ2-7,CASSYAEFGAEQYF
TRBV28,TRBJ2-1,CASMGDNEQFF
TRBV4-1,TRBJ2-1,CASSQGTSGSQSSYNEQFF
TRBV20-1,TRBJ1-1,CSARGAAEMNTEAFF
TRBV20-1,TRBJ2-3,CSASSRRGPRTDTQYF
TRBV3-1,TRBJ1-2,CASSQDQAGGSEGYTF
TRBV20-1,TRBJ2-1,CSALSGTRFNNEQFF
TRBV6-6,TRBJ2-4,CASSYSTLAKNIRYF
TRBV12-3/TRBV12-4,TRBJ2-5,CASKQGSGEQYF
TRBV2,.,CASSGGRQKNIQYF
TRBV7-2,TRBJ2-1,CASSLGADVYNEQFF
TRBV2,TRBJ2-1,CASPGESANEQFF
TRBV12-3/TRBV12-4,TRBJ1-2,CASSLGPANYGYTF
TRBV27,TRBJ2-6,CASSLSGPGANVLTF
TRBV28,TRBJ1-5,CASTLAGAGQPQHF